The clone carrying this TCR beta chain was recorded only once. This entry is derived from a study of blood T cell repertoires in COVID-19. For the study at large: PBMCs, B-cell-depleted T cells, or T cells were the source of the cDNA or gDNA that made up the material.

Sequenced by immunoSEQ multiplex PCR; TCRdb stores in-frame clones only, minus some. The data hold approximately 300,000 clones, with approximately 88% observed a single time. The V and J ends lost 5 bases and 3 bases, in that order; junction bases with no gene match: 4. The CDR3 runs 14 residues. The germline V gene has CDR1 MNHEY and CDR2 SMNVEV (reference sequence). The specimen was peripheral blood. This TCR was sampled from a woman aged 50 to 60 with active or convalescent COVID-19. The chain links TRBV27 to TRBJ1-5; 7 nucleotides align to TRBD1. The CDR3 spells CASSVQGYNQPQHF. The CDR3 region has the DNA TGTGCCAGCAGTGTACAGGGGTACAATCAGCCCCAGCATTTT.